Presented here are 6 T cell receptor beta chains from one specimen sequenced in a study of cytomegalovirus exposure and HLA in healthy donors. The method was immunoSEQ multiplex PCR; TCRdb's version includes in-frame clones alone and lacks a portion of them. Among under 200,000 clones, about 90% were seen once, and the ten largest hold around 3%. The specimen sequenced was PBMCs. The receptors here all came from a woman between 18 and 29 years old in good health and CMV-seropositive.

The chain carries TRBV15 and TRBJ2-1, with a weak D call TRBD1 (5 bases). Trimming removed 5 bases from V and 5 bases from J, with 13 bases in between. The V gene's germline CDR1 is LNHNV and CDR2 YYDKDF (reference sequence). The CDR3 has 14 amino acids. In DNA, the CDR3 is TGTGCCACCAGCGGTCCACCAGGGCACAATGAGCAGTTCTTC. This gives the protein CATSGPPGHNEQFF.

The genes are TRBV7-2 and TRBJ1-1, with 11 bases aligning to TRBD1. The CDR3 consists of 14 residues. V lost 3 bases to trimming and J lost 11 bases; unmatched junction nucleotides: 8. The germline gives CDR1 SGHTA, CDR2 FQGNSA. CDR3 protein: CASSLEGTGGVAFF. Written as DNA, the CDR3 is TGTGCCAGCAGCTTGGAGGGGACAGGGGGGGTTGCTTTCTTT.

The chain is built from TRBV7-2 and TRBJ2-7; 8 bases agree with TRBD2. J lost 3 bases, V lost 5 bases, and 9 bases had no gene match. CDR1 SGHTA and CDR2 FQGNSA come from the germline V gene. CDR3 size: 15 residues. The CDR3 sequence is CASSPQRLAYYEQYF. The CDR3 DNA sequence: TGTGCCAGCAGCCCGCAAAGACTAGCGTACTACGAGCAGTACTTC.

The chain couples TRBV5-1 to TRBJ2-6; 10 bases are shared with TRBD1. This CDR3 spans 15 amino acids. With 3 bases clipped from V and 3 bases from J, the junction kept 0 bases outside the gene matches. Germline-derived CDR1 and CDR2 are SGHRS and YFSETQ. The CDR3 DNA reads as TGCGCCAGCAGCTGGACAGGGGGTGGGGCCAACGTCCTGACTTTC. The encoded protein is CASSWTGGGANVLTF.

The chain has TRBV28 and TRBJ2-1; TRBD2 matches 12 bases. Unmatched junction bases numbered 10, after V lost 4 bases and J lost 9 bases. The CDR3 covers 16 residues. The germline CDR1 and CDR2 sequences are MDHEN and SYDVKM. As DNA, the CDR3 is TGTGCCAGCAGTTCTCTCGGACTAGCGGGAATCGGTGAGCAGTTCTTC. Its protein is CASSSLGLAGIGEQFF.

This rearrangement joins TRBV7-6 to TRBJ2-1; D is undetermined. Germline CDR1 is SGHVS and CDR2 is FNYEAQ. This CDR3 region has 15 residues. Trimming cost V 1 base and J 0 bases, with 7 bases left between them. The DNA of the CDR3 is TGTGCCAGCAGCTTAGTTTCGAGCTCCTACAATGAGCAGTTCTTC. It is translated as CASSLVSSSYNEQFF.